This T cell receptor (beta chain) came from a study of blood T cell repertoires in COVID-19. The assay was immunoSEQ multiplex PCR, and TCRdb's table has in-frame clones only and misses some. The sample contains roughly 350,000 clones, 85% of which appear only once. The V and J ends lost 4 bases and 1 base, in that order; junction bases with no gene match: 13. This CDR3 spans 21 amino acids. Germline lookup yields CDR1 MGHRA and CDR2 YSYEKL. The sequence derives from a woman aged 18-30 years with acute or convalescent COVID-19. Sequenced: peripheral blood. The chain combines TRBV4-1 with TRBJ2-1, with TRBD2 matching 16 bases. The CDR3 coding sequence is TGCGCCAGCAGCCCCGGGACTAGCGGGAGGGCCCTCGTTGCGTCCTACAATGAGCAGTTCTTC. This sequence encodes CASSPGTSGRALVASYNEQFF.